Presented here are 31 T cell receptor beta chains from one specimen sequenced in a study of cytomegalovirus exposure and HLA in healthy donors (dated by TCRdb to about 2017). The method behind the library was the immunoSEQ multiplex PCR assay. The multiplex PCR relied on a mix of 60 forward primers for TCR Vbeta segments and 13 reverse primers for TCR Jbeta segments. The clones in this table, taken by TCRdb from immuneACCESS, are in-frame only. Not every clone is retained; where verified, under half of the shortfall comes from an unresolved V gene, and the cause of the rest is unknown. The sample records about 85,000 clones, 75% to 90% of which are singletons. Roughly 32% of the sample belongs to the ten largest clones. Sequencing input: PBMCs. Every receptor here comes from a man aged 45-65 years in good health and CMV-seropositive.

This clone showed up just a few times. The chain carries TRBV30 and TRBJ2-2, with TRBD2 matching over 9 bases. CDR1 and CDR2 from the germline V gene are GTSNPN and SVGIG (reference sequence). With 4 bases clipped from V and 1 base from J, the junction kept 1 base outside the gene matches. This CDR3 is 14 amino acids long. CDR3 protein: CAWKAGGNTGELFF. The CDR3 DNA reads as TGTGCCTGGAAAGCGGGAGGGAACACCGGGGAGCTGTTTTTT.

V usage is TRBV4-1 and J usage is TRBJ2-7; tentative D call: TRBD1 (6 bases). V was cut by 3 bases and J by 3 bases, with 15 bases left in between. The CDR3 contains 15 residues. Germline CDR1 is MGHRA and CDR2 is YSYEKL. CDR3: CASSQSQGHIYEQYF. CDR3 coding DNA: TGCGCCAGCAGCCAGTCTCAGGGGCATATCTACGAGCAGTACTTC.

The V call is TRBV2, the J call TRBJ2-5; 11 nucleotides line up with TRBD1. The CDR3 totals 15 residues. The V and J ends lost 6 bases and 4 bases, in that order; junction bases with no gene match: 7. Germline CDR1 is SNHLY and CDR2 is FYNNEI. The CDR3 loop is CASRDGQGARETQYF. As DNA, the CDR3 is TGTGCCAGCAGGGACGGACAGGGGGCTAGAGAGACCCAGTACTTC.

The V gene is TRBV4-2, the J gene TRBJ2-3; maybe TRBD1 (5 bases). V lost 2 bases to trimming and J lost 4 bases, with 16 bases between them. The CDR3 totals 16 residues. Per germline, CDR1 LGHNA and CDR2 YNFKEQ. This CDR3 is CASSQTQGWVADTQYF. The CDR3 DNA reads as TGTGCCAGCAGCCAAACCCAGGGTTGGGTGGCAGATACGCAGTATTTT.

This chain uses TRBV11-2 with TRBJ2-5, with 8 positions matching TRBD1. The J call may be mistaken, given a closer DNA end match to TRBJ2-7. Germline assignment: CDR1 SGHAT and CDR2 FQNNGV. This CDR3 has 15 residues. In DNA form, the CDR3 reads TGTGCCAGCAGCTACACCGGGACAGGTCCCTACGAGCAGTACTTC. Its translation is CASSYTGTGPYEQYF.

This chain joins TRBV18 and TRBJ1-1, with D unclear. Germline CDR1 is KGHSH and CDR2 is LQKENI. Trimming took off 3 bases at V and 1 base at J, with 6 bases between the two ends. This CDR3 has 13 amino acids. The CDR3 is CASSPFRNTEAFF. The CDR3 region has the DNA TGTGCCAGCTCACCGTTCAGGAACACTGAAGCTTTCTTT.

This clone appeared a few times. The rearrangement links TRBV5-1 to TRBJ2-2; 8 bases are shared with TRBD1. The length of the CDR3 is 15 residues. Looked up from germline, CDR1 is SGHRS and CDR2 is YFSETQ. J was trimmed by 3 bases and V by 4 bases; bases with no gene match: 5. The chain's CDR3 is CASSLGQGHTGELFF. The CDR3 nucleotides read TGCGCCAGCAGCCTAGGACAGGGTCACACCGGGGAGCTGTTTTTT.

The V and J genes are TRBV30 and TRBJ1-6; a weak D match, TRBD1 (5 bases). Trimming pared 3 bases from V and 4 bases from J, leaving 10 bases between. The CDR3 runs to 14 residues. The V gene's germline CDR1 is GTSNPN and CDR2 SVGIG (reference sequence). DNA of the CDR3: TGTGCCTGGAGCCCCGACAGATATAATTCACCCCTCCACTTT. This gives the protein CAWSPDRYNSPLHF.

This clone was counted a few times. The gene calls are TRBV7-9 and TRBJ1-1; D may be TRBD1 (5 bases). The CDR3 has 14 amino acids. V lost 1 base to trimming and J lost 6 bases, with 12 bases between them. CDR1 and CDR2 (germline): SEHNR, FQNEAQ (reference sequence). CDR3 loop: CASSLGAGMAEAFF. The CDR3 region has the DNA TGTGCCAGCAGCTTAGGAGCAGGGATGGCTGAAGCTTTCTTT.

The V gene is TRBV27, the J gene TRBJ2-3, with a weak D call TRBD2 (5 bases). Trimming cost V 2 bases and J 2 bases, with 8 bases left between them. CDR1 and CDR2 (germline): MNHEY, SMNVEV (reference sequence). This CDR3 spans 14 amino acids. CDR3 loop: CASSLAGPTDTQYF. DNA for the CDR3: TGTGCCAGCAGTTTAGCGGGCCCCACAGATACGCAGTATTTT.

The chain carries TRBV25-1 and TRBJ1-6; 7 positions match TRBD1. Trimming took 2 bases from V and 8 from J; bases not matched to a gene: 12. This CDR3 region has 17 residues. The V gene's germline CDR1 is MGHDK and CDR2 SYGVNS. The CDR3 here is CASSEIGATGVDSPLHF. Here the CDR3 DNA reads TGTGCCAGCAGTGAAATAGGGGCTACAGGGGTGGATTCACCCCTCCACTTT.

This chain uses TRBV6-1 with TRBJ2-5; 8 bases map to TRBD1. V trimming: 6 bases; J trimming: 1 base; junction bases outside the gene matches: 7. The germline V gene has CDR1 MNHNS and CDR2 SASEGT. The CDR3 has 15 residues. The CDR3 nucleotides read TGTGCCAGCAGATCGACAGGGGTTTCCCAAGAGACCCAGTACTTC. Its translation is CASRSTGVSQETQYF.

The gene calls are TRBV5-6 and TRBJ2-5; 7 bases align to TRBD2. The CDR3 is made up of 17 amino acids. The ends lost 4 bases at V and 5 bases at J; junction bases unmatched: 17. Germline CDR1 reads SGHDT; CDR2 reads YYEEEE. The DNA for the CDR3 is TGTGCCAGCAGCCCCGGGGTAGCGGGCCCGAGGGGTGAGACCCAGTACTTC. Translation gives CASSPGVAGPRGETQYF. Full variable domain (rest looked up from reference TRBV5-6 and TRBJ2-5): DAGVTQSPTHLIKTRGQQVTLRCSPKSGHDTVSWYQQALGQGPQFIFQYYEEEERQRGNFPDRFSGHQFPNYSSELNVNALLLGDSALYLCASSPGVAGPRGETQYFGPGTRLLVL.

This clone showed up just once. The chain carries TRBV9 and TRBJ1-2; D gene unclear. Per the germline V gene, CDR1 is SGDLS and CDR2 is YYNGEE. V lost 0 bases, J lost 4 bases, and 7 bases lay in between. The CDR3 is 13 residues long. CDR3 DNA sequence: TGTGCCAGCAGCGTAGGAGGGATCTATGGCTACACCTTC. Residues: CASSVGGIYGYTF.

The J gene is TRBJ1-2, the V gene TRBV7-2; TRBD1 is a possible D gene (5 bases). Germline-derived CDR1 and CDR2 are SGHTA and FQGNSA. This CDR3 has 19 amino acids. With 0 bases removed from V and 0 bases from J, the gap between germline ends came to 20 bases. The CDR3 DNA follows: TGTGCCAGCAGCTTAGCTGGTGGGAGGGGAAGGGGAGCTAACTATGGCTACACCTTC. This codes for CASSLAGGRGRGANYGYTF.

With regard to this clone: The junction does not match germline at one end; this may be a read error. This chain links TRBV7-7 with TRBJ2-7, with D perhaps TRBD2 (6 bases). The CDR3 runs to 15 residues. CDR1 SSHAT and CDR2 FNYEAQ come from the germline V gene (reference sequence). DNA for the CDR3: TGTGCTAGCAGCATACCGAAAGCGCTGCGGGGCGAGCAGTACTTC. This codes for CASSIPKALRGEQYF.

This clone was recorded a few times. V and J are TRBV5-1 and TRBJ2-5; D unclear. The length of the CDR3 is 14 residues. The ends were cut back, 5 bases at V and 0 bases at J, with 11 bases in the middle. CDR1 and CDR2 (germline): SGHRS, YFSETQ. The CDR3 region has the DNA TGCGCCAGCAGAGGAGAACCCCACCAAGAGACCCAGTACTTC. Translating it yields CASRGEPHQETQYF. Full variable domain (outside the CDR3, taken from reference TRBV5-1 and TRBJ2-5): KAGVTQTPRYLIKTRGQQVTLSCSPISGHRSVSWYQQTPGQGLQFLFEYFSETQRNKGNFPGRFSGRQFSNSRSEMNVSTLELGDSALYLCASRGEPHQETQYFGPGTRLLVL.

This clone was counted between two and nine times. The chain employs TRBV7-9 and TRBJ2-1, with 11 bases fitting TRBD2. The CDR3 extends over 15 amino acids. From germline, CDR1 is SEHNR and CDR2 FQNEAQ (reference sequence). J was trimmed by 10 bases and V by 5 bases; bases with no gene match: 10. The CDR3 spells CASSGLAGRQEEQFF. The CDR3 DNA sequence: TGTGCCAGCAGCGGACTAGCGGGTAGGCAGGAGGAGCAGTTCTTC.

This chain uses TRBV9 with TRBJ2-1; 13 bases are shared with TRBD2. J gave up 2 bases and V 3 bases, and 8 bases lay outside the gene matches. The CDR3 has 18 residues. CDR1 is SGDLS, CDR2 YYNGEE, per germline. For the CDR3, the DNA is TGTGCCAGCAGCGCCCAAGGACTAGCGGGAGTCCCCTACAATGAGCAGTTCTTC. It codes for CASSAQGLAGVPYNEQFF.

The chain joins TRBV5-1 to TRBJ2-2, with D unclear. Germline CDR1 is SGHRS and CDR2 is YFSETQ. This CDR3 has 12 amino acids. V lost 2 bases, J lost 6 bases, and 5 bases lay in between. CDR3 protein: CASSFSAGELFF. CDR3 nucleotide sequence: TGCGCCAGCAGCTTTTCCGCCGGGGAGCTGTTTTTT.

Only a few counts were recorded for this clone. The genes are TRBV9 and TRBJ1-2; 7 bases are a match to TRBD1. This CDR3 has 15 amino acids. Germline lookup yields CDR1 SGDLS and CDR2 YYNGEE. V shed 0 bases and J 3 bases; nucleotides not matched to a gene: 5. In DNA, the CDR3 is TGTGCCAGCAGCGTAGTCCCCACAGGGGACTATGGCTACACCTTC. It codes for CASSVVPTGDYGYTF. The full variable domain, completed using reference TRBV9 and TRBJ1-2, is DSGVTQTPKHLITATGQRVTLRCSPRSGDLSVYWYQQSLDQGLQFLIQYYNGEERAKGNILERFSAQQFPDLHSELNLSSLELGDSALYFCASSVVPTGDYGYTFGSGTRLTVV.

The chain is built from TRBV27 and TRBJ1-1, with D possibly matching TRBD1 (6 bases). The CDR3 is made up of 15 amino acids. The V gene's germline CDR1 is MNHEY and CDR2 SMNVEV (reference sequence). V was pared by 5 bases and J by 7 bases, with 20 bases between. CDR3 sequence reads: CASSLRGGGLNEAFF. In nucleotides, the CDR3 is TGTGCCAGCAGTCTCCGCGGGGGGGGGCTTAATGAAGCTTTCTTT.

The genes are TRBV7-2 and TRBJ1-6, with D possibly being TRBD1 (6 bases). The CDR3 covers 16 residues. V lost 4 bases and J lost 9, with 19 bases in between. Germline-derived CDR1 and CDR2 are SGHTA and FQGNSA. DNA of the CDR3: TGTGCCAGCAGCTCTACAGGGACCTTCATCACTTCACCCCTCCACTTT. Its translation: CASSSTGTFITSPLHF.

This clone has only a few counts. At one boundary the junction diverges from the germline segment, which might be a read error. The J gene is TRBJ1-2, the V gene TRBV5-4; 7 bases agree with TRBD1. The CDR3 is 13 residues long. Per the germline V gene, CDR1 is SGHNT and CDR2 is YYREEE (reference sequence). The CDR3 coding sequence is TGTGCCAGCAACAAGGGGACAGAGGGGATTTTTTCATTC. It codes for CASNKGTEGIFSF.

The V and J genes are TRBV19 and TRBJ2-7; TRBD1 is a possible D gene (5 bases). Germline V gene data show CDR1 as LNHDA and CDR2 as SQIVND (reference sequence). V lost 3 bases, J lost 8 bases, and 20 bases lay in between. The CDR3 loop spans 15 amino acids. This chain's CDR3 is CASSISYQSTVQQYF. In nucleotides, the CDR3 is TGTGCCAGTAGTATCTCGTACCAATCGACAGTTCAGCAGTACTTC.

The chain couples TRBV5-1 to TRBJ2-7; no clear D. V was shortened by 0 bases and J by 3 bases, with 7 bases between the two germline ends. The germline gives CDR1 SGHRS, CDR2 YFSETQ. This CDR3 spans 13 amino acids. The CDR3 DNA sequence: TGCGCCAGCAGCTTGGAATACAGCTACGAGCAGTACTTC. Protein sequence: CASSLEYSYEQYF. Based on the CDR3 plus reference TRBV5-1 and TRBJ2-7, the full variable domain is KAGVTQTPRYLIKTRGQQVTLSCSPISGHRSVSWYQQTPGQGLQFLFEYFSETQRNKGNFPGRFSGRQFSNSRSEMNVSTLELGDSALYLCASSLEYSYEQYFGPGTRLTVT.

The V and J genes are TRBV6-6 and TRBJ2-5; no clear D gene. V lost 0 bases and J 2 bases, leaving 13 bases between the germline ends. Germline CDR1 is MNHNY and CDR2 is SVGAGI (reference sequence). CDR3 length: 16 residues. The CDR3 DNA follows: TGTGCCAGCAGTTACTCGAGGCAATACACGCAAGAGACCCAGTACTTC. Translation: CASSYSRQYTQETQYF.

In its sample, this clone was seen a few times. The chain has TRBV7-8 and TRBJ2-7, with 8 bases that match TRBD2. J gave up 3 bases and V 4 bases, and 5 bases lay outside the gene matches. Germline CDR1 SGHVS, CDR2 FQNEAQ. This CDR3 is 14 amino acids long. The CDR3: CASSSGLDLYEQYF. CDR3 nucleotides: TGTGCCAGCAGCTCGGGACTAGACCTCTACGAGCAGTACTTC.

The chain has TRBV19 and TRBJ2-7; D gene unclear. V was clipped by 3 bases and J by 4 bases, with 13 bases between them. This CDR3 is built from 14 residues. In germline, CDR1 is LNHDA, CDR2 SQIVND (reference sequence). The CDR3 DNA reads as TGTGCCAGTAGTATGGGTGGAGTCGAGTACGAGCAGTACTTC. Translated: CASSMGGVEYEQYF.

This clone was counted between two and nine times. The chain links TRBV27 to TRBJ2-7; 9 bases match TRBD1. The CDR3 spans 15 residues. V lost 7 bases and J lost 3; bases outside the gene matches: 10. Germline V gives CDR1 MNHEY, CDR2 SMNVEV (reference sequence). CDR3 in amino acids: CASNDPGTGYYEQYF. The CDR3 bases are TGTGCCAGCAACGACCCCGGGACAGGGTACTACGAGCAGTACTTC.

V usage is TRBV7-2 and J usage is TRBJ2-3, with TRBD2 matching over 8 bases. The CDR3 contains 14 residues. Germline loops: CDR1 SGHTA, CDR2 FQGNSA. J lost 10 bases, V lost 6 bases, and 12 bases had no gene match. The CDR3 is CASSLFGSGMAQYF. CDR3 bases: TGTGCCAGCAGTTTGTTTGGTAGCGGGATGGCGCAGTATTTT. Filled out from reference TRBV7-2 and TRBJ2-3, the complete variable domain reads GAGVSQSPSNKVTEKGKDVELRCDPISGHTALYWYRQSLGQGLEFLIYFQGNSAPDKSGLPSDRFSAERTGGSVSTLTIQRTQQEDSAVYLCASSLFGSGMAQYFGPGTRLTVL.